The T cell receptor (beta chain) described here comes from a study of OX40 agonist ivuxolimab in advanced cancers. Study information: Every 2 weeks, patients got intravenous ivuxolimab at one of six dose levels (0.01-10 mg/kg). People who had prior anti-PD-1, anti-PD-L1 or anti-CTLA-4 therapy could take part, and under 50% had some. Study findings and constraints: Among patients with partial responses at 0.1-3.0 mg/kg, clonal expansion was among the lowest.

This table comes from immunoSEQ multiplex PCR, and its TCRdb copy is limited to in-frame clones, with some not included. The sample lists tens of thousands of clones, approximately 82% occurring once. Comments on this clone: The antigen remains undetermined.

V lost 0 bases, J lost 4 bases, and 5 bases stayed unmatched. This CDR3 has 17 residues. Germline values: CDR1 LGHNA, CDR2 YNFKEQ. V usage is TRBV4-2 and J usage is TRBJ2-2; 10 nucleotides agree with TRBD1. The clonotype comes from an adult with an advanced solid tumor such as melanoma, head and neck, liver or kidney cancer. The sample was CD4+ or CD8+ T cells sorted from blood, taken in a trial of the OX40 agonist ivuxolimab. The CDR3 nucleotides are TGTGCCAGCAGCCAAGATACCGGGACAGGGGTCACCGGGGAGCTGTTTTTT. This codes for CASSQDTGTGVTGELFF.